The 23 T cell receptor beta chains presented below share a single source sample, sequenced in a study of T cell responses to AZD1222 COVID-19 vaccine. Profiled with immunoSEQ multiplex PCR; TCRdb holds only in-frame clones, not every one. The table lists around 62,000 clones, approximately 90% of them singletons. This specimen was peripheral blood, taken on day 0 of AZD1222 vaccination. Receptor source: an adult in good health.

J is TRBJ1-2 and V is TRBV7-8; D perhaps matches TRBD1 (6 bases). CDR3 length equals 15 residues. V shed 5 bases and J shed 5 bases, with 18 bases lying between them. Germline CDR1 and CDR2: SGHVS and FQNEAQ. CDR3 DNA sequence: TGTGCCAGCAGCCCCCGGTCGGGGGGCGCATATGGCTACACCTTC. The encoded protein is CASSPRSGGAYGYTF.

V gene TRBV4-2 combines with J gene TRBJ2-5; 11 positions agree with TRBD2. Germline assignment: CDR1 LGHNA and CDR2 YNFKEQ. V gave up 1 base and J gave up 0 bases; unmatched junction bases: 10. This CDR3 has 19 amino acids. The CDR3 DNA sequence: TGTGCCAGCAGCCAAGCCGCACTAGCGGGGGACCCGTACCAAGAGACCCAGTACTTC. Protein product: CASSQAALAGDPYQETQYF.

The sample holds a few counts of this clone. CDR3 amino acids: CASSRATSGYEQYF. CDR3 DNA: TGCGCCAGCAGTCGGGCGACTAGCGGCTACGAGCAGTACTTC. The chain has TRBV4-1 and TRBJ2-7, with 9 positions matching TRBD2. Germline-derived CDR1 and CDR2 are MGHRA and YSYEKL. J gave up 3 bases and V 6 bases, and 6 bases lay outside the gene matches. The CDR3 length is 14 residues.

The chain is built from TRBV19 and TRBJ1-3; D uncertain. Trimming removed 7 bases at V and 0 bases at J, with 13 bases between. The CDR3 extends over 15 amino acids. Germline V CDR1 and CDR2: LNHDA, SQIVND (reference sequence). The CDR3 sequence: CASKLGPSSGNTIYF. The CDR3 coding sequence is TGTGCCAGTAAGTTAGGACCGAGCTCTGGAAACACCATATATTTT. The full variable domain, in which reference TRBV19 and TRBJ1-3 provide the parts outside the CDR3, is DGGITQSPKYLFRKEGQNVTLSCEQNLNHDAMYWYRQDPGQGLRLIYYSQIVNDFQKGDIAEGYSVSREKKESFPLTVTSAQKNPTAFYLCASKLGPSSGNTIYFGEGSWLTVV.

The CDR3: CASSYGQGSGNTIYF. CDR3 sequence (DNA): TGTGCCAGCAGCTACGGACAGGGGAGTGGAAACACCATATATTTT. The rearrangement joins TRBV7-9 to TRBJ1-3, with 9 bases aligning to TRBD1. Germline trimming cut 4 bases from V and 3 bases from J; bases unmatched to any gene: 4. The CDR3 sequence is 15 residues long. CDR1 and CDR2 from the germline V gene are SEHNR and FQNEAQ (reference sequence).

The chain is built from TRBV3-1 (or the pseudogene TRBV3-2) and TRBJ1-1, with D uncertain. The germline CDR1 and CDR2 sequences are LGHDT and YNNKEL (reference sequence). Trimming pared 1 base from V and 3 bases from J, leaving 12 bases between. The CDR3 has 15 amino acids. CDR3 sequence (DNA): TGTGCCAGCAGCCAAGGGGATCGAGGTCACACTGAAGCTTTCTTT. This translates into CASSQGDRGHTEAFF.

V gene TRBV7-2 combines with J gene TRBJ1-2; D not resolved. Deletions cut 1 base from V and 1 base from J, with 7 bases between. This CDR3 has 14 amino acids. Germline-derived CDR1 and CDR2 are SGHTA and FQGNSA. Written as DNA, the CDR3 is TGTGCCAGCAGCTTAGACACCAATAACTATGGCTACACCTTC. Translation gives CASSLDTNNYGYTF.

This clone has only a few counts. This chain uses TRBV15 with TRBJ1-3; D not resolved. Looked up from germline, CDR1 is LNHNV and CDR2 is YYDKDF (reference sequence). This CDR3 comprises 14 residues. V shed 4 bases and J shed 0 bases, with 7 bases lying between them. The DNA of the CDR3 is TGTGCCACCAGCACTCTTTACTCTGGAAACACCATATATTTT. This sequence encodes CATSTLYSGNTIYF.

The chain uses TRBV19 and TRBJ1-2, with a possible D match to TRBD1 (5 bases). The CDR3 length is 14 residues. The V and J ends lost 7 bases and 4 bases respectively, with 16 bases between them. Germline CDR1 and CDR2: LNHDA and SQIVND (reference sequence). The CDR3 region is CASTDDGGTYGYTF. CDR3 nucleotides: TGTGCCAGTACCGACGACGGGGGAACCTATGGCTACACCTTC.

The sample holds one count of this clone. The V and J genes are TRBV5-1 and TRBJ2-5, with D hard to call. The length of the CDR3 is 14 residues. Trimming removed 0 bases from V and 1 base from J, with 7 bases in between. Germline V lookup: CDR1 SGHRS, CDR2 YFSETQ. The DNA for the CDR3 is TGCGCCAGCAGCTTGGGTCGGACCCAAGAGACCCAGTACTTC. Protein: CASSLGRTQETQYF.

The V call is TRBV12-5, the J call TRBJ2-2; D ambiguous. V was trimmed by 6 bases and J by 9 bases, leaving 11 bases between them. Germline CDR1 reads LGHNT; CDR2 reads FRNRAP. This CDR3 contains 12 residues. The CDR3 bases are TGTGCTAGTGGAACTTCTTTTAGGGAGCTGTTTTTT. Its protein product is CASGTSFRELFF.

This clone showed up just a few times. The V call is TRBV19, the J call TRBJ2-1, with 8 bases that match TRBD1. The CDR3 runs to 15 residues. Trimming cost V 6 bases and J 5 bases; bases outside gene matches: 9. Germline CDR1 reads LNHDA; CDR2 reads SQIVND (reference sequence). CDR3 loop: CASRGDSTGDNEQFF. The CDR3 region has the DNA TGTGCCAGTAGAGGGGACTCGACAGGGGACAATGAGCAGTTCTTC.

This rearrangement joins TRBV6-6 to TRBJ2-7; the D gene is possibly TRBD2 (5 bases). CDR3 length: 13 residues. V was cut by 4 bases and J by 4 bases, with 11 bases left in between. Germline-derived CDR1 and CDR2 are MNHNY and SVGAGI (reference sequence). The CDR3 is CASSFSREYEQYF. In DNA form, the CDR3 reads TGTGCCAGCAGTTTCTCAAGGGAGTACGAGCAGTACTTC.

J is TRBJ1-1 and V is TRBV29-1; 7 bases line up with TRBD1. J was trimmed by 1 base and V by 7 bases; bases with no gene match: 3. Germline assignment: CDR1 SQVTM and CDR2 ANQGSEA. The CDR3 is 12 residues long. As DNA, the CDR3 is TGCAGCGCCGCAGGGGGGAACACTGAAGCTTTCTTT. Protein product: CSAAGGNTEAFF.

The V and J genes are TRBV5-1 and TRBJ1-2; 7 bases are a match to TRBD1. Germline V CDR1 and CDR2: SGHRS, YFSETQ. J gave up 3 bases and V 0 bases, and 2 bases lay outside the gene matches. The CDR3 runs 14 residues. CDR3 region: CASSLGGGHYGYTF. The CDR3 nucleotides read TGCGCCAGCAGCTTGGGAGGGGGCCACTATGGCTACACCTTC. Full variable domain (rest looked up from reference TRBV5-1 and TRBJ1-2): KAGVTQTPRYLIKTRGQQVTLSCSPISGHRSVSWYQQTPGQGLQFLFEYFSETQRNKGNFPGRFSGRQFSNSRSEMNVSTLELGDSALYLCASSLGGGHYGYTFGSGTRLTVV.

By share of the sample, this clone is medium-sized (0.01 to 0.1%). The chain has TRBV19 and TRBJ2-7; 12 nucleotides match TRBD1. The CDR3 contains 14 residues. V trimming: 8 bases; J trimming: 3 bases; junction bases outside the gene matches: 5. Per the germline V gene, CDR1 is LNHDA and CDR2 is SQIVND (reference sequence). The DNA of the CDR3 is TGTGCCAGTCAGGGGACAGGGGGCATCTACGAGCAGTACTTC. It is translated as CASQGTGGIYEQYF.

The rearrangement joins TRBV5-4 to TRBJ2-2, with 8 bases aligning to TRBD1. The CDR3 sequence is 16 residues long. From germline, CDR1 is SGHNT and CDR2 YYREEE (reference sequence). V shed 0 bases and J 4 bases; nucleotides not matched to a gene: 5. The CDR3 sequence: CASSLDPGGGTGELFF. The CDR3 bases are TGTGCCAGCAGCTTGGATCCAGGGGGCGGCACCGGGGAGCTGTTTTTT.

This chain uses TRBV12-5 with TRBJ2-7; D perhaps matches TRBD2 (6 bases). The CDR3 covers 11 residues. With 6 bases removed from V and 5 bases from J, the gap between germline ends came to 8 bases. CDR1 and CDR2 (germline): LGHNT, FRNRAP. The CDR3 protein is CASGWGDEQYF. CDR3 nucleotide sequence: TGTGCTAGTGGCTGGGGGGACGAGCAGTACTTC.

The CDR3 protein is CASSFGRGQETQYF. The CDR3, as DNA: TGTGCCAGCAGCTTCGGTAGAGGACAAGAGACCCAGTACTTC. The gene calls are TRBV5-4 and TRBJ2-5; D remains unclear. The V end lost 2 bases, the J end lost 2 bases, and 10 bases lay between the germline ends. The germline V gene encodes CDR1 SGHNT and CDR2 YYREEE (reference sequence). The CDR3 is 14 residues long. The complete variable domain, with remaining parts taken from reference TRBV5-4 and TRBJ2-5, reads ETGVTQSPTHLIKTRGQQVTLRCSSQSGHNTVSWYQQALGQGPQFIFQYYREEENGRGNFPPRFSGLQFPNYSSELNVNALELDDSALYLCASSFGRGQETQYFGPGTRLLVL.

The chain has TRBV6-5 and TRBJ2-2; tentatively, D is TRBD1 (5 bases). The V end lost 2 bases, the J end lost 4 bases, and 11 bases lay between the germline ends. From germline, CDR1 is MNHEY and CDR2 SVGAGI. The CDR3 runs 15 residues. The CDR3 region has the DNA TGTGCCAGCAGTTACAACAGCCAGGGCACCGGGGAGCTGTTTTTT. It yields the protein CASSYNSQGTGELFF.

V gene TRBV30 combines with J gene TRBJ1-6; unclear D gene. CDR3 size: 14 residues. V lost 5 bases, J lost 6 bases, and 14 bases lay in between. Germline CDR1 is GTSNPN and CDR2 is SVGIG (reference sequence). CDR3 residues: CAWRARKGNSPLHF. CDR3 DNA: TGTGCCTGGCGTGCAAGGAAAGGTAATTCACCCCTCCACTTT.

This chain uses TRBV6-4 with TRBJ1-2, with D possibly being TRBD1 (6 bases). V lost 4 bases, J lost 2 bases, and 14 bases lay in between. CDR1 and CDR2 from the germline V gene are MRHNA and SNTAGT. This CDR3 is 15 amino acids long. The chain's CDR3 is CASSVAMGANYGYTF. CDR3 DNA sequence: TGTGCCAGCAGTGTAGCAATGGGGGCGAACTATGGCTACACCTTC.

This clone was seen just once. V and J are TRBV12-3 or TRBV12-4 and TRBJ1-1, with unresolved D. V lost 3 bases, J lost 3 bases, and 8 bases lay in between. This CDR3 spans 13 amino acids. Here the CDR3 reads CASSLTEYTEAFF. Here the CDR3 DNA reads TGTGCCAGCAGTTTGACTGAGTACACTGAAGCTTTCTTT.